This T cell receptor (beta chain) was sequenced in a study of tumor-infiltrating lymphocytes in primary liver carcinoma (dated by TCRdb to 2016 to 2017). For the study in its entirety: Hepatocellular carcinoma (four) or combined HCC and intrahepatic cholangiocarcinoma (one) was present in the five patients, who were three men and two women aged 30 to 69 years. The tumors of the five patients were staged as T1-T3 N0M0, with maximum diameters ranging from 4.2 to 10 cm. Each sample produced about 3.5 to 7.13 million productive TCRbeta reads, and read depth showed no significant difference between tissue types. The study combined TCRbeta repertoire sequencing, expression microarrays and whole-exome sequencing across five regions of each liver tumor, with adjacent normal tissue and blood. A total of about 35 specimens from 5 patients went through TCRbeta repertoire sequencing, namely 25 tumor regions, 5 adjacent noncancerous liver tissues and 5 peripheral blood samples. To link TCRbeta repertoire diversity to the local molecular phenotype, the 20 to 25 tumor region samples were profiled with Agilent mRNA microarrays. High reproducibility was observed for the technical replicate repertoires, with mean shared-clone rates approximately 0.9 and correlation coefficients above 0.95. The research as a whole found: The top 250 clones made up a significantly larger repertoire fraction in tumors than in blood (p = 0.039). The study included only five or six patients, and the authors note findings should be validated in a larger study. Because the samples were bulk and unsorted, CD4+ and CD8+ T cell repertoires could not be compared. Only about 8-25% of top clones were present in all five regions of a tumor, suggesting spatial heterogeneity of tumor-infiltrating T cells. Pairs of tumor regions showed greater repertoire overlap (mean about 35%) than tumor-adjacent pairs (17%) or tumor-blood pairs (roughly 14%), which is consistent with antigen-driven expansion. Because sequencing covered only the TCR beta chain and unpaired alpha chains were not captured, true repertoire diversity is likely underestimated.

Note on this clonotype: Its specific antigen is unknown. Base qualities are not recorded, but no much larger clone differs from it by a single base.

Inclusive of the bounding cysteine and phenylalanine, the CDR3 is 16 residues long. Only the CDR3 region is kept as DNA, spanning 48 bases read in frame from base 1. V drops 5 bases and J drops 2 bases, leaving 16 bases in between. Using a constant-region primer and ProtoScript II reverse transcriptase, TCRbeta-specific cDNA was reverse-transcribed from approximately 0.55 ug total RNA. Three nested multiplex PCR rounds, following a slightly modified ARM-PCR procedure, were used to build the TCRbeta libraries. Multiplex TRBV1-TRBV30 forward primers and a Cbeta reverse primer were used in the first two PCR rounds, each of which was run for about 10 cycles. Sample barcodes and Illumina adapters were attached in a final 25-cycle PCR using Deep VentR polymerase. Before sequencing, amplicons between 200 and 500 bp were purified from gel using a QIAquick gel extraction kit. The TCRbeta amplicons were sequenced with 250-bp paired-end reads on an Illumina HiSeq 2500. The paper's data handling went like this. Reads were quality-trimmed with Trimmomatic v0.33, and paired reads were merged with FLASH v1.2.11 to recover full CDR3 sequences. MiGEC v1.2.1b assigned V, D and J germline segments to the rearranged TCRbeta sequences. Clonotype statistics and Shannon-Wiener diversity indices were computed with VDJtools v1.0.0. To reduce sampling bias, subsequent analyses other than the diversity analysis used only the 250 most abundant clonotypes in each sample. TCRdb trimmed public reads at Q25 via fastp, called clones via MiXCR and kept in-frame beta chains. CDR3 protein sequences are deduplicated, and each keeps its most common genes and DNA. TCRdb, rather than the study authors, made the V and J calls. The sample table shows fewer than 250,000 distinct CDR3 sequences, and around 85% are seen once. Clones ranked in the top ten supply about a sixth of the sample.

Without any cell sorting, total RNA and DNA were co-extracted from roughly 21-30 mg of bulk tissue using the AllPrep DNA/RNA mini kit. Between late 2015 and 2016, 4 or 5 patients in China with histopathologically diagnosed primary liver carcinoma had surgical resection. Patients had chronic HBV infection and were treatment-naive at sampling. Five spatially separated regions were sampled from each tumor: the superior, inferior, left-lateral and right-lateral poles, plus the tumor centre. Histological examination found more than 90% viable tumor cells in every tumor sample. Fresh tumor and adjacent tissue pieces were bisected; one half was stored in RNAlater at -80°C, the other sent for histology.

The receptor chain draws on TRBV12-3 or TRBV12-4 and TRBJ1-5; 6 matching bases give a weak D call of TRBD1. This clonotype originated in a man aged 40-49 years with primary liver carcinoma and hepatitis B virus infection. The sequenced sample consisted of tumor tissue from primary liver carcinoma. CDR3 sequence: CASSTTPRQGNQPQHF. The nucleotide sequence reads TGTGCCAGCAGTACAACACCGAGACAGGGCAATCAGCCCCAGCATTTT.